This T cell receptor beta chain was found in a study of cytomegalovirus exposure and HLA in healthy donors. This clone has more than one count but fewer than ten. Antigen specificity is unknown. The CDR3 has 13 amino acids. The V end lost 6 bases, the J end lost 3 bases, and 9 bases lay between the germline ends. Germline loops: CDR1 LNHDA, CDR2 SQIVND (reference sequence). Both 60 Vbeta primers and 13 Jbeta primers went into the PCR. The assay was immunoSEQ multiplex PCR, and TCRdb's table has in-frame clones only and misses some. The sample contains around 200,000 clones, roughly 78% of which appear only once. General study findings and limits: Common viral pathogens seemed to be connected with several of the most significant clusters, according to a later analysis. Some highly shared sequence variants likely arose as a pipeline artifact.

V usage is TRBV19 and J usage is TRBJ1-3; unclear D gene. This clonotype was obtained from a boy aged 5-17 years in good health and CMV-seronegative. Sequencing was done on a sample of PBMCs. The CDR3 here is CASSPPFGNTIYF. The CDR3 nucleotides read TGTGCCAGTAGCCCTCCGTTTGGAAACACCATATATTTT.